The present T cell receptor beta chain was sequenced within a study of blood T cell repertoires in COVID-19. Study details: The United States, Italy and Spain provided the acute and convalescent COVID-19 samples.

The V and J ends lost 6 bases and 5 bases, in that order; junction bases with no gene match: 3. From germline, CDR1 is MNHEY and CDR2 SMNVEV (reference sequence). The CDR3 has 14 amino acids. As originally analysed: Reference gene primer amplification gave nucleated cell count estimates. The table came from immunoSEQ multiplex PCR; TCRdb's copy has only in-frame clones and leaves some out. V and J calls and clone size are copied from that table; D and trimming were computed from the DNA. The sample includes roughly 70,000 clones, over 60% of them seen just once. This clonotype was sampled from an older man with COVID-19, enrolled during active disease. Material for sequencing was peripheral blood. V gene TRBV27 combines with J gene TRBJ1-4; TRBD1 matches at 10 bases. CDR3 loop: CASRRGQGNEKLFF. CDR3 in DNA: TGTGCCAGCAGGCGGGGACAGGGGAATGAAAAACTGTTTTTT.